The present TCR beta chain was sequenced within a study of blood T cell repertoires in COVID-19. Whole-study context: The origin of the acute and convalescent COVID-19 samples was the United States, Italy and Spain. In each case, the material was cDNA or gDNA derived from T cells, B-cell-depleted T cells, or PBMCs.

As processed by the authors: How many nucleated cells were present was estimated from reference gene primer amplification. Only in-frame clones appear in the TCRdb table, and some are missing; sequencing was by immunoSEQ multiplex PCR. The V and J calls and clone size were taken over from that table, and D and trimming were inferred from the DNA. The sample holds around 86,000 clones, 85% seen once. CDR1 and CDR2 (germline): SGHRS, YFSETQ. Trimming removed 4 bases from V and 2 bases from J; junction bases left unmatched: 8. There are 15 residues in the CDR3. Sequencing was performed on peripheral blood. The chain carries TRBV5-1 and TRBJ2-7; 8 nucleotides match TRBD2. The TCR comes from a man aged 80 or over with acute or convalescent COVID-19. CDR3 in amino acids: CASSPRTSGPYEQYF. CDR3 nucleotides: TGCGCCAGCAGCCCTAGAACTAGCGGACCCTACGAGCAGTACTTC.